This paragraph reports one T cell receptor beta chain. The entry originates in a study of CD8 T cells in Susac syndrome. The RNA input was about 0.5 to 1 ug, and it was reverse transcribed with random hexamers. The method of amplification for TCR beta CDR3 was immunoSEQ multiplex PCR, covering 54 Vbeta and 13 Jbeta. TCRdb passed the immunoSEQ multiplex PCR reads through MiXCR, listing each CDR3 protein once. The profile shows about 290,000 distinct CDR3 sequences, approximately 85% of them singletons. Sequencing of TCR beta was undertaken in CD8+ and CD4+ T cells derived from blood. It was treatment-naive patients with stable or active relapsing-remitting disease who made up the multiple sclerosis controls. In contrast to the negatively isolated CD8+ and CD4+ T cells, TEMRA cells were FACS-enriched. The germline gives CDR1 DFQATT, CDR2 SNEGSKA (reference sequence). CDR3 size: 13 residues. J was trimmed by 6 bases and V by 6 bases; bases with no gene match: 10.

The clonotype was recovered from a human donor with multiple sclerosis. The sequencing input was CD8+ T cells from PBMCs. The chain carries TRBV20-1 and TRBJ1-2; 7 nucleotides line up with TRBD1. The chain's CDR3 is CSAKGAGRDGYTF. CDR3 bases: TGCAGTGCCAAGGGGGCAGGGAGAGATGGCTACACCTTC.